The next 4 T cell receptor beta chains were all read from a single sample in a study of T cell responses to AZD1222 COVID-19 vaccine. Sequenced by immunoSEQ multiplex PCR; TCRdb stores in-frame clones only, minus some. The table has roughly 120,000 clones, about 85% seen once. Sequencing used peripheral blood, obtained on day 0 of AZD1222 vaccination. All receptors come from an adult in good health.

The genes are TRBV2 and TRBJ2-1; possibly TRBD1 for D (5 bases). In germline, CDR1 is SNHLY, CDR2 FYNNEI. With 4 bases removed from V and 7 bases from J, the gap between germline ends came to 14 bases. This CDR3 contains 14 residues. The CDR3 bases are TGTGCCAGCAGTGTACAGACAGCTAGGAATGAGCAGTTCTTC. It encodes CASSVQTARNEQFF.

The chain combines TRBV10-3 with TRBJ2-1; the D is unclear. The germline gives CDR1 ENHRY, CDR2 SYGVKD. Between the trimmed V and J ends, which lost 6 bases and 2 bases, there was a span of 11 bases. The CDR3 has 14 amino acids. CDR3 sequence (DNA): TGTGCCATCAGGGGCGGAAACGCCTACAATGAGCAGTTCTTC. It encodes CAIRGGNAYNEQFF.

The CDR3 DNA reads as TGCGCCAGCAGTGGGTCCGGGACTAGCGGGAGTGTCTATGAGCAGTTCTTC. This translates into CASSGSGTSGSVYEQFF. This sequence joins TRBV10-1 and TRBJ2-1, with 14 bases fitting TRBD2. CDR3 size: 17 residues. The germline V gene encodes CDR1 WNHNN and CDR2 SYGVQD (reference sequence). V shed 4 bases, J shed 8 bases, and the junction held 10 bases outside the gene matches.

V usage is TRBV5-8 and J usage is TRBJ2-7; 8 bases are shared with TRBD2. CDR1 is SGHTS and CDR2 is YDEGEE in the germline V gene. Germline trimming cut 9 bases from V and 3 bases from J; bases unmatched to any gene: 11. There are 14 residues in the CDR3. The CDR3 nucleotides read TGTGCCAACAAGATAGCGGGATGGAGCTACGAGCAGTACTTC. This sequence encodes CANKIAGWSYEQYF.